The T cell receptor beta chain under discussion was sequenced for a study of blood T cell repertoires in COVID-19. Profiling relied on immunoSEQ multiplex PCR, and the TCRdb table lists in-frame clones only, not all of them. The sample yields roughly 130,000 clones, 80% to 85% seen once. Participants, about 18 to 89 years old, spanned some 23 US areas. Two negative PCRs, clearance, or symptom resolution had been documented for recovered Cohort 3 donors. Per the germline V gene, CDR1 is SGHVS and CDR2 is FNYEAQ. The CDR3 has 15 residues. Losses at the gene ends were 5 bases for V and 1 base for J; bases not matched to a gene: 7.

What was sequenced was PBMCs or T cells enriched from blood (not recorded which). The chain uses TRBV7-6 and TRBJ1-1, with 7 positions matching TRBD1. The clonotype comes from a woman in her twenties or thirties who had recovered from COVID-19. The CDR3 here is CASSPRTGPNTEAFF. The CDR3 DNA is TGTGCCAGCAGCCCAAGGACAGGACCGAACACTGAAGCTTTCTTT. Drawing the rest from reference TRBV7-6 and TRBJ1-1, the complete variable domain is GAGVSQSPRYKVTKRGQDVALRCDPISGHVSLYWYRQALGQGPEFLTYFNYEAQQDKSGLPNDRFSAERPEGSISTLTIQRTEQRDSAMYRCASSPRTGPNTEAFFGQGTRLTVV.